The 15 T cell receptor beta chains listed next were all sequenced from one sample in a study of T cell changes during pregnancy in multiple sclerosis. Clones were read by immunoSEQ multiplex PCR, and TCRdb kept only the in-frame ones, dropping some. Of roughly 67,000 clones in the sample, roughly 90% were seen once. The sequences come from peripheral blood, collected in the second trimester of pregnancy. These receptors all come from a female donor with multiple sclerosis, enrolled in a pregnancy study.

This rearrangement joins TRBV7-8 to TRBJ2-4; D might be TRBD1 (5 bases). Between the trimmed V and J ends, which lost 4 bases and 4 bases, there was a span of 11 bases. This CDR3 has 14 residues. Germline V gene lookup returns CDR1 SGHVS and CDR2 FQNEAQ. Here the CDR3 reads CASSSRGPKNIQYF. The CDR3, as DNA: TGTGCCAGCAGCTCAAGGGGTCCGAAAAACATTCAGTACTTC.

The rearrangement joins TRBV6-5 to TRBJ1-1; 11 nucleotides line up with TRBD1. This CDR3 comprises 16 residues. V trimming: 4 bases; J trimming: 1 base; junction bases outside the gene matches: 5. The germline V gene encodes CDR1 MNHEY and CDR2 SVGAGI. DNA of the CDR3: TGTGCCAGCAGTTCTGGACAGGGGGCTACGAACACTGAAGCTTTCTTT. This encodes CASSSGQGATNTEAFF.

This chain joins TRBV13 and TRBJ2-5; D may be TRBD1 (5 bases). V shed 1 base and J shed 5 bases, with 17 bases lying between them. CDR1 and CDR2 from the germline V gene are PRHDT and FYEKMQ (reference sequence). There are 16 residues in the CDR3. CDR3 region: CASSLESRGLGETQYF. The CDR3 DNA reads TGTGCCAGCAGCTTAGAGTCTAGGGGCCTGGGGGAGACCCAGTACTTC.

The chain uses TRBV14 and TRBJ2-1, with 8 bases aligning to TRBD1. V trimming: 4 bases; J trimming: 0 bases; junction bases outside the gene matches: 11. The CDR3 is 18 amino acids. The V gene's germline CDR1 is SGHDN and CDR2 FVKESK. In DNA form, the CDR3 reads TGTGCCAGCAGCCCTTACACCCAGGGGGCCAGCTCCTACAATGAGCAGTTCTTC. Its translation is CASSPYTQGASSYNEQFF.

The rearrangement joins TRBV25-1 to TRBJ1-1, with D uncertain. Per the germline V gene, CDR1 is MGHDK and CDR2 is SYGVNS. CDR3 length: 13 amino acids. V was clipped by 6 bases and J by 7 bases, with 15 bases between them. Here the CDR3 reads CASSRGTAVEAFF. The CDR3 region has the DNA TGTGCCAGCAGCCGGGGAACCGCGGTTGAAGCTTTCTTT. The full variable domain, in which reference TRBV25-1 and TRBJ1-1 provide the parts outside the CDR3, is EADIYQTPRYLVIGTGKKITLECSQTMGHDKMYWYQQDPGMELHLIHYSYGVNSTEKGDLSSESTVSRIRTEHFPLTLESARPSHTSQYLCASSRGTAVEAFFGQGTRLTVV.

This clone showed up just once. The gene calls are TRBV19 and TRBJ1-1; the D gene is possibly TRBD1 (5 bases). This CDR3 comprises 14 residues. Germline CDR1 and CDR2: LNHDA and SQIVND (reference sequence). Trimming took off 6 bases at V and 5 bases at J, with 16 bases between the two ends. The DNA of the CDR3 is TGTGCCAGTAGACCGACAGAGAGAGAAACTGAAGCTTTCTTT. The encoded protein is CASRPTERETEAFF.

This chain connects TRBV7-3 to TRBJ2-1; 10 nucleotides line up with TRBD2. V was clipped by 5 bases and J by 8 bases; unmatched bases: 9. Germline lookup yields CDR1 SGHTA and CDR2 FQGTGA. The CDR3 runs 15 residues. CDR3 sequence: CASSNSGGAWDEQFF. DNA for the CDR3: TGTGCCAGCAGCAACAGCGGGGGGGCCTGGGATGAGCAGTTCTTC.

This chain links TRBV7-9 with TRBJ1-5, with 7 bases fitting TRBD1. Losses at the gene ends were 8 bases for V and 6 bases for J; bases not matched to a gene: 19. CDR3 length: 17 residues. CDR1 and CDR2 (germline): SEHNR, FQNEAQ (reference sequence). The CDR3 bases are TGTGCCAGCGGGGGTGACACCAACAGGGGTATAGGTCAGCCCCAGCATTTT. Amino acids: CASGGDTNRGIGQPQHF.

The table lists this clone with a count of one. This rearrangement joins TRBV7-9 to TRBJ1-5; D unresolved. Germline lookup yields CDR1 SEHNR and CDR2 FQNEAQ (reference sequence). The CDR3 has 12 amino acids. V lost 5 bases, J lost 1 base, and 3 bases lay in between. For the CDR3, the DNA is TGTGCCAGCAGCCCGAGCAATCAGCCCCAGCATTTT. Amino acids: CASSPSNQPQHF.

V usage is TRBV7-9 and J usage is TRBJ2-7; TRBD2 matches 10 bases. The CDR3 contains 15 residues. The J segment lost 4 bases and the V segment lost 1 base, leaving 4 bases of the junction unmatched. Germline CDR1 is SEHNR and CDR2 is FQNEAQ (reference sequence). The CDR3 loop is CASSLGGTSAYEQYF. CDR3 sequence (DNA): TGTGCCAGCAGCTTAGGAGGGACTAGCGCGTACGAGCAGTACTTC. Using reference TRBV7-9 and TRBJ2-7 for the parts outside the CDR3, the full variable domain is DTGVSQNPRHKITKRGQNVTFRCDPISEHNRLYWYRQTLGQGPEFLTYFQNEAQLEKSRLLSDRFSAERPKGSFSTLEIQRTEQGDSAMYLCASSLGGTSAYEQYFGPGTRLTVT.

The chain joins TRBV11-3 to TRBJ2-2; 8 nucleotides agree with TRBD1. V shed 5 bases and J 3 bases; nucleotides not matched to a gene: 5. The CDR3 runs 15 residues. CDR1 and CDR2 (germline): SGHNT, YENEEA. CDR3 protein: CASSPQGADTGELFF. The CDR3 nucleotides read TGTGCCAGCAGCCCGCAGGGGGCCGACACCGGGGAGCTGTTTTTT.

Comment on this clone: Its ends do not fully match the called genes, so a read error is possible. The chain links TRBV12-5 to TRBJ2-1; 9 nucleotides line up with TRBD1. The germline CDR1 and CDR2 sequences are LGHNT and FRNRAP. CDR3 length equals 15 residues. The CDR3 protein is CASGLGQGTYNEQFF. In DNA form, the CDR3 reads TGTGCTAGTGGCTTGGGACAGGGCACTTACAATGAGCAGTTCTTC.

The chain links TRBV7-2 to TRBJ1-5; D unresolved. CDR1 and CDR2 (germline): SGHTA, FQGNSA. V dropped 5 bases and J dropped 5 bases, with 10 bases sitting between them. This CDR3 has 13 residues. CDR3 amino acids: CASSAIRDQPQHF. DNA of the CDR3: TGTGCCAGCAGCGCGATTCGGGATCAGCCCCAGCATTTT.

The chain is built from TRBV18 and TRBJ2-4, with D maybe TRBD2 (6 bases). Per the germline V gene, CDR1 is KGHSH and CDR2 is LQKENI. V was trimmed by 3 bases and J by 0 bases, leaving 9 bases between them. This CDR3 has 15 residues. CDR3 sequence reads: CASSPDYLAKNIQYF. DNA of the CDR3: TGTGCCAGCTCACCGGACTATCTAGCCAAAAACATTCAGTACTTC.

The chain combines TRBV6-1 with TRBJ2-1, with 9 bases that match TRBD2. With V trimmed by 7 bases and J by 13 bases, 17 bases remained unmatched. Germline CDR1 is MNHNS and CDR2 is SASEGT. The CDR3 runs to 15 residues. The CDR3 sequence is CASNQEASGVAPQFF. Here the CDR3 DNA reads TGTGCCAGCAATCAAGAGGCTAGCGGGGTAGCCCCCCAGTTCTTC.